Listed below are T cell receptor beta chains from one sample, sequenced in a study of CD8+ T cells in alopecia areata. Profiled with immunoSEQ multiplex PCR; TCRdb holds only in-frame clones, not every one. The table lists around 97,000 clones, around 84% of them singletons. Here the sequenced sample was CD8+ T cells sorted from blood, taken at approximately week 30, from a patient treated with tofacitinib. The receptors derive from a human donor with alopecia areata. Each CDR3 is given with its conserved first and last residue. The D gene is left open where the match is weak. Where a row states a size, it is once, few, many or the class of an expanded clone; other rows omit it.

D gene: -
J gene: TRBJ2-7
clone size: -
V gene: TRBV5-1
CDR3 length: 13
CDR3 DNA: TGCGCCAGCAGCTTCGGAGACTCAGACGAGCAGTACTTC
CDR3 protein: CASSFGDSDEQYF

D gene: TRBD2
J gene: TRBJ2-7
clone size: -
V gene: TRBV6-8
CDR3 length: 14
CDR3 DNA: TGTGCCAGCAGTACCTTAGCGGGGGGTTACGAGCAGTACTTC
CDR3 protein: CASSTLAGGYEQYF

D gene: -
J gene: TRBJ2-1
clone size: -
V gene: TRBV4-1
CDR3 length: 17
CDR3 DNA: TGCGCCAGCAGCCAAGGGGGTAGCGGTTATATAAACAATGAGCAGTTCTTC
CDR3 protein: CASSQGGSGYINNEQFF

D gene: -
J gene: TRBJ1-2
clone size: -
V gene: TRBV7-2
CDR3 length: 13
CDR3 DNA: TGTGCCAGCAGCTTAGCGATGGGGTGGGGCTACACCTTC
CDR3 protein: CASSLAMGWGYTF

D gene: -
J gene: TRBJ1-4
clone size: -
V gene: TRBV21-1
CDR3 length: 14
CDR3 DNA: TGTGCCAGCAAAAGGGGGGACGGTGGTGAAAAACTGTTTTTT
CDR3 protein: CASKRGDGGEKLFF

D gene: -
J gene: TRBJ2-6
clone size: -
V gene: TRBV7-3
CDR3 length: 18
CDR3 DNA: TGTGCCAGCAGTTGGAAGGTCTCCGGTTACTCTGGGGCCAACGTCCTGACTTTC
CDR3 protein: CASSWKVSGYSGANVLTF

D gene: TRBD1
J gene: TRBJ2-5
clone size: -
V gene: TRBV27
CDR3 length: 13
CDR3 DNA: TGTGCCAGCAGTCCTGACAGGGGGGAGACCCAGTACTTC
CDR3 protein: CASSPDRGETQYF

D gene: -
J gene: TRBJ2-5
clone size: -
V gene: TRBV19
CDR3 length: 13
CDR3 DNA: TGTGCCAGTAGCACCATTTTGCAAGAGACCCAGTACTTC
CDR3 protein: CASSTILQETQYF

D gene: TRBD2
J gene: TRBJ2-2
clone size: few
V gene: TRBV7-8
CDR3 length: 16
CDR3 DNA: TGTGCCAGCAGCTTTACTAGCGGGAGATACACCGGGGAGCTGTTTTTT
CDR3 protein: CASSFTSGRYTGELFF

D gene: TRBD2
J gene: TRBJ2-7
clone size: -
V gene: TRBV2
CDR3 length: 13
CDR3 DNA: TGTGCCAGCCTGACTAGCGGGTCCTACGAGCAGTACTTC
CDR3 protein: CASLTSGSYEQYF

D gene: -
J gene: TRBJ2-2
clone size: -
V gene: TRBV11-2
CDR3 length: 16
CDR3 DNA: TGTGCCAGCAGCTTTGACAGCCACGGTAACACCGGGGAGCTGTTTTTT
CDR3 protein: CASSFDSHGNTGELFF